The entry below gives a single T cell receptor (beta chain) sequence along with its context. The data were taken from a study of blood T cell repertoires in COVID-19. Study-wide background: Collection of acute and convalescent COVID-19 samples took place in the United States, Italy and Spain. T cells, B-cell-depleted T cells, or PBMCs provided the cDNA or gDNA that served as material.

Germline lookup yields CDR1 LNHDA and CDR2 SQIVND (reference sequence). After removal of 4 bases from V and 1 base from J, the junction contained 2 bases not matched to a gene. The CDR3 has 15 residues. Each participant's cohort was designated according to participant-reported clinical history. Here immunoSEQ multiplex PCR was the method, and the copy in TCRdb shows in-frame clones only, minus some. Among roughly 500,000 clones listed, roughly 90% were seen once. This chain uses TRBV19 with TRBJ1-5; 9 positions agree with TRBD1. The origin of this receptor is a woman aged 40 to 55 who had recovered from COVID-19. Material: PBMCs or T cells enriched from blood (not recorded which). The CDR3 DNA is TGTGCCAGTAGTACGGGGACAGGGAGCAATCAGCCCCAGCATTTT. Amino acid sequence: CASSTGTGSNQPQHF.